This entry lists 15 T cell receptor beta chains sequenced from one sample in a study of spatial heterogeneity in lung cancer (dated by TCRdb to between 2019 and 2020). Library construction relied on 5' RACE. TCRdb names NextSeq 500 as the instrument used. The public reads were reanalyzed by TCRdb: fastp trimming at Q25, MiXCR alignment, in-frame beta chains only. Records with the same CDR3 protein are collapsed into one entry carrying the most frequent genes and DNA. A total of 95,000 to 130,000 distinct CDR3 sequences appear in this sample, 9.5% to 15% of them only once. Around a sixth of the sample belongs to the ten largest clones. Explained via the paper, the time point label denotes: blood at routine non-recurrence follow-up after resection. TCR sequencing used whole RNA extracted from tumor and nontumor lung tissue, or from cryopreserved PBMC samples, without cell sorting. The specimen comprised PBMCs, sampled at follow-up. The receptor set was obtained from a male donor with early-stage non-small cell lung cancer.

This clonotype occurred many times. This chain links TRBV5-1 with TRBJ1-1, with 7 bases matching TRBD1. The germline V gene has CDR1 SGHRS and CDR2 YFSETQ. The ends lost 4 bases at V and 4 bases at J; junction bases unmatched: 7. The CDR3 consists of 14 residues. Here the CDR3 DNA reads TGCGCCAGCAGCGCCCGACAGGGCCCCACTGAAGCTTTCTTT. This gives the protein CASSARQGPTEAFF.

This clonotype was observed a handful of times. This chain uses TRBV6-2 or TRBV6-3 with TRBJ1-1, with 7 bases fitting TRBD1. The length of the CDR3 is 15 residues. After removal of 4 bases from V and 0 bases from J, the junction contained 5 bases not matched to a gene. In germline, CDR1 is MNHEY, CDR2 SVGEGT. The CDR3 DNA follows: TGTGCCAGCAGTTCACAGGGGAACATGAACACTGAAGCTTTCTTT. It is translated as CASSSQGNMNTEAFF.

The chain joins TRBV24-1 to TRBJ2-3; weak D call: TRBD1 (6 bases). The CDR3 runs 12 residues. Germline CDR1 and CDR2: KGHDR and SFDVKD. Trimming took off 10 bases at V and 0 bases at J, with 7 bases between the two ends. CDR3 bases: TGTGCCACAGGACAGAGCACAGATACGCAGTATTTT. Amino acid sequence: CATGQSTDTQYF.

This clonotype has more than one count but fewer than ten. This rearrangement joins TRBV11-1 to TRBJ2-3, with D possibly matching TRBD1 (6 bases). This CDR3 contains 15 residues. The germline CDR1 and CDR2 sequences are SGHAT and FQDESV (reference sequence). V gave up 2 bases and J gave up 8 bases, with 17 bases separating them. The chain's CDR3 is CASSLISMGQGTQYF. In nucleotides, the CDR3 is TGTGCCAGCAGCTTAATCTCTATGGGACAAGGTACGCAGTATTTT.

This clonotype was recorded a few times. The CDR3 nucleotides read TGTGCCAGCAGTTCCACTGTCAGATACCCCTACTCCTACGAGCAGTACTTC. Protein: CASSSTVRYPYSYEQYF. The V and J genes are TRBV28 and TRBJ2-7; D not resolved. The CDR3 has 17 amino acids. From germline, CDR1 is MDHEN and CDR2 SYDVKM. Trimming stripped 4 bases from V and 0 bases from J, with 19 bases between. The full variable domain, its missing parts supplied by reference TRBV28 and TRBJ2-7, is DVKVTQSSRYLVKRTGEKVFLECVQDMDHENMFWYRQDPGLGLRLIYFSYDVKMKEKGDIPEGYSVSREKKERFSLILESASTNQTSMYLCASSSTVRYPYSYEQYFGPGTRLTVT.

The sample holds a few counts of this clonotype. The chain carries TRBV28 and TRBJ2-1; D is undetermined. CDR1 and CDR2 from the germline V gene are MDHEN and SYDVKM. V shed 4 bases and J shed 1 base, with 11 bases lying between them. This CDR3 has 15 amino acids. CDR3 loop: CASSSRPASYNEQFF. The CDR3 DNA reads as TGTGCCAGCAGTTCCCGTCCCGCATCCTACAATGAGCAGTTCTTC.

In its sample, this clonotype was seen many times. The CDR3 here is CAISRDRVASPLHF. As DNA, the CDR3 is TGTGCCATCAGTCGGGACAGGGTGGCTTCACCCCTCCACTTT. The chain uses TRBV10-3 and TRBJ1-6, with TRBD1 identical over 9 bases. The CDR3 has 14 residues. V gave up 5 bases and J gave up 9 bases; unmatched junction bases: 5. From germline, CDR1 is ENHRY and CDR2 SYGVKD.

In regard to this clonotype: Lacking the conserved final phenylalanine or tryptophan, this CDR3 likely reflects a read error. V usage is TRBV6-5 and J usage is TRBJ2-4; TRBD1 matches at 11 bases. The CDR3 totals 19 residues. The junction had 7 bases not matched to a gene; V was cut back by 0 bases and J by 0 bases. CDR1 MNHEY and CDR2 SVGAGI come from the germline V gene. DNA for the CDR3: TGTGCCAGCAGTTACTCCGGACAGGGGGCCAGCCTAGCCAAAAACATTCAGTACTTA. Protein sequence: CASSYSGQGASLAKNIQYL.

The rearrangement links TRBV7-9 to TRBJ2-3; 8 nucleotides align to TRBD1. Germline values: CDR1 SEHNR, CDR2 FQNEAQ (reference sequence). The J segment lost 10 bases and the V segment lost 5 bases, leaving 5 bases of the junction unmatched. This CDR3 is 12 amino acids long. CDR3 in amino acids: CASSPTGAAQYF. As DNA, the CDR3 is TGTGCCAGCAGCCCGACAGGGGCGGCGCAGTATTTT.

The chain carries TRBV6-2 or TRBV6-3 and TRBJ1-5, with D perhaps matching TRBD1 (6 bases). Per germline, CDR1 MNHEY and CDR2 SVGEGT. There are 15 residues in the CDR3. The ends were cut back, 6 bases at V and 4 bases at J, with 16 bases in the middle. CDR3 sequence (DNA): TGTGCCAGCAGCGTCTTACAGGGTACGAATCAGCCCCAGCATTTT. Encoded protein: CASSVLQGTNQPQHF.

This sequence joins TRBV11-2 and TRBJ2-1; no firm D call. The CDR3 runs 14 residues. Looked up from germline, CDR1 is SGHAT and CDR2 is FQNNGV. Trimming cost V 0 bases and J 2 bases, with 5 bases left between them. The CDR3 reads CASSLEGTYNEQFF. CDR3 in DNA: TGTGCCAGCAGCTTAGAGGGAACCTACAATGAGCAGTTCTTC.

This sequence joins TRBV19 and TRBJ2-1; possible D gene TRBD1, 6 bases. V was shortened by 4 bases and J by 5 bases, with 9 bases between the two germline ends. Germline loops: CDR1 LNHDA, CDR2 SQIVND (reference sequence). The length of the CDR3 is 13 residues. Here the CDR3 DNA reads TGTGCCAGTAGTAGGGACACTAACAATGAGCAGTTCTTC. It specifies CASSRDTNNEQFF.

This clonotype was detected only a few times. At one end the junction does not follow the germline gene, possibly because of a read error. The chain has TRBV15 and TRBJ1-1; the D gene is possibly TRBD1 (5 bases). The CDR3 contains 11 residues. The germline V gene encodes CDR1 LNHNV and CDR2 YYDKDF (reference sequence). CDR3 nucleotides: TGTGCCACCAGCGGAGACAGTGAAGCTTTCTTT. This codes for CATSGDSEAFF.

This clonotype was found many times. The chain couples TRBV3-1 to TRBJ2-3; D gene unclear. V lost 2 bases and J lost 6, with 9 bases in between. The germline V gene encodes CDR1 LGHDT and CDR2 YNNKEL (reference sequence). The CDR3 is 13 residues long. CDR3 in DNA: TGTGCCAGCAGCCAAAGTAGCTGGGATACGCAGTATTTT. Protein sequence: CASSQSSWDTQYF.

The chain joins TRBV7-2 to TRBJ1-1, with a tentative D call TRBD1 (5 bases). Deletions cut 4 bases from V and 1 base from J, with 13 bases between. Germline V gene data show CDR1 as SGHTA and CDR2 as FQGNSA. The CDR3 runs 15 residues. The CDR3 loop reads CASSWGYASNTEAFF. The CDR3 nucleotides read TGTGCCAGCAGCTGGGGCTATGCTTCGAACACTGAAGCTTTCTTT.